This paragraph reports one T cell receptor (beta chain). Its antigen is unidentified. This sample is drawn from a study of cytomegalovirus exposure and HLA in healthy donors. Study-wide results and caveats: Researchers reported in a later analysis that common viral pathogens appeared linked to several top clusters. A list of approximately 160 TCR beta chains associated with cytomegalovirus was given. Roughly uniform sequencing depth across donors was assumed, possibly incorrectly.

The PCR had 60 Vbeta and 13 Jbeta primers. Clones were read by immunoSEQ multiplex PCR, and TCRdb kept only the in-frame ones, dropping some. The data hold under 300,000 clones, with 80% to 90% observed a single time. This clonotype was sampled from a man in his forties in good health and CMV-seropositive. The sequenced material came from PBMCs.

The CDR3 region has the DNA TGTGCCAGCGCGGGGACAGGGGGGATCTCCTACGAGCAGTACTTC. Its protein product is CASAGTGGISYEQYF. The chain uses TRBV2 and TRBJ2-7; 11 nucleotides match TRBD1. Germline CDR1 SNHLY, CDR2 FYNNEI. J was trimmed by 0 bases and V by 8 bases; bases with no gene match: 6. CDR3 length: 15 residues.